The TCR beta chain described here comes from a study of immune evolution from preneoplasia to lung adenocarcinoma. Points on this clone: Its target is not known.

Macro-dissection enriched premalignant or tumor cells before nucleic acid extraction. Profiling relied on immunoSEQ multiplex PCR, and the TCRdb table lists in-frame clones only, not all of them. The table includes several thousand clones, around 73% detected once. The CDR3 is 11 amino acids. Germline V CDR1 and CDR2: MNHEY, SVGAGI. The V gene lost 5 bases and the J gene lost 6 bases, with 7 bases spanning the gap. Notes on the study in general: T cell clonality was higher in KRAS-mutant than EGFR-mutant or wild-type nodules.

The sequencing input was FFPE minimally invasive lung adenocarcinoma tissue. This sequence originates from a donor aged 70 or older with lung adenocarcinoma. The V and J genes are TRBV6-5 and TRBJ1-1, with D uncertain. The CDR3 region has the DNA TGTGCCAGCAGTCGCGGTGCTGAAGCTTTCTTT. It specifies CASSRGAEAFF.